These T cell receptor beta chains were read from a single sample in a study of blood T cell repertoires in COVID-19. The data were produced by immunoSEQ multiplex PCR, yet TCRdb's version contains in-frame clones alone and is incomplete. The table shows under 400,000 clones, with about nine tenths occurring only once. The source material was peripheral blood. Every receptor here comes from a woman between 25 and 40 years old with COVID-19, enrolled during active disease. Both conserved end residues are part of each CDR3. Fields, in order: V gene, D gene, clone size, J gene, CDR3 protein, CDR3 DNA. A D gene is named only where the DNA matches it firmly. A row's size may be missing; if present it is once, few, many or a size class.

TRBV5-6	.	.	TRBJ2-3	CASSDDDSDTQYF	TGTGCCAGCAGCGATGATGACTCAGATACGCAGTATTTT
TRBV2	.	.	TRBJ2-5	CAGRTDQETQYF	TGTGCCGGAAGGACTGATCAAGAGACCCAGTACTTC
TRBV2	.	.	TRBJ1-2	CASSVGANYGYTF	TGTGCCAGCAGTGTGGGAGCTAACTATGGCTACACCTTC
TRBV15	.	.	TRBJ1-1	CATSSRTGRNTEAFF	TGTGCCACCAGCAGTCGTACAGGTCGGAACACTGAAGCTTTCTTT
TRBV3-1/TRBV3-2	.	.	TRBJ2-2	CASSQDPWQGGTGELFF	TGTGCCAGCAGCCAAGACCCCTGGCAGGGTGGCACCGGGGAGCTGTTTTTT
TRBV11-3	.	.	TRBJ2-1	CASSETGSYNEQFF	TGTGCCAGCAGCGAGACGGGCTCCTACAATGAGCAGTTCTTC
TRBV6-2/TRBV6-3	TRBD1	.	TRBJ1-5	CASSYRDRVDQPQHF	TGTGCCAGCAGTTACAGGGACAGGGTTGATCAGCCCCAGCATTTT
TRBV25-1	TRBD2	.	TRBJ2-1	CASSDQVGTSGNEQFF	TGTGCCAGCAGTGACCAGGTAGGGACTAGCGGCAATGAGCAGTTCTTC
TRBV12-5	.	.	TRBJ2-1	CASGPPGLNEQFF	TGTGCTAGTGGTCCCCCAGGTCTCAATGAGCAGTTCTTC
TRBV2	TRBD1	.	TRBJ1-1	CASSVYRGRNTEAFF	TGTGCCAGCAGCGTTTACAGGGGGAGGAACACTGAAGCTTTCTTT
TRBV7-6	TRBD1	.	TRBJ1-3	CASSTRQGAGNTIYF	TGTGCCAGCAGCACCAGACAGGGAGCAGGAAACACCATATATTTT
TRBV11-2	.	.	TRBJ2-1	CASSPPRLDSYNEQFF	TGTGCCAGCAGCCCCCCCCGACTCGACTCCTACAATGAGCAGTTCTTC
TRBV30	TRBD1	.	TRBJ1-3	CAWKDRGVNTIYF	TGTGCCTGGAAGGACAGGGGGGTGAACACCATATATTTT
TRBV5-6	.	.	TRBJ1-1	CASTKPRGNTEAFF	TGTGCCAGCACCAAGCCCAGGGGGAACACTGAAGCTTTCTTT
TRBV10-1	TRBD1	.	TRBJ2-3	CASSPGTGGRTDTQYF	TGCGCCAGCAGCCCCGGGACAGGGGGAAGGACAGATACGCAGTATTTT
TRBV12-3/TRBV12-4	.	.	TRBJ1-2	CASRVDNGYGYTF	TGTGCCAGCAGGGTGGACAACGGATATGGCTACACCTTC
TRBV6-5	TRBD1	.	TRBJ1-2	CASSSTGGNGYTF	TGTGCCAGCAGTTCGACAGGGGGAAATGGCTACACCTTC
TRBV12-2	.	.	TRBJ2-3	CASRPGTSGRAPPDTQYF	TGTGCAAGTCGCCCAGGGACTAGCGGGAGGGCCCCCCCAGATACGCAGTATTTT
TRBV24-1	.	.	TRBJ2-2	CATSEGPGVNTGELFF	TGTGCCACCAGTGAGGGCCCCGGTGTAAACACCGGGGAGCTGTTTTTT
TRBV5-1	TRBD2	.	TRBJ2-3	CASSPAAGGPTDTQYF	TGCGCCAGCAGCCCGGCCGCGGGAGGGCCCACAGATACGCAGTATTTT
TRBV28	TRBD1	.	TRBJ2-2	CASGGQGGTGELFF	TGTGCCAGCGGGGGACAGGGCGGCACCGGGGAGCTGTTTTTT
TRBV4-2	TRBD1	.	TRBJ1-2	CASSQETGRVYGYTF	TGTGCCAGCAGCCAAGAGACAGGGCGGGTCTATGGCTACACCTTC
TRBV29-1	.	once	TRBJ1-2	CSAVENANYGYTF	TGCAGCGCCGTGGAGAATGCTAACTATGGCTACACCTTC
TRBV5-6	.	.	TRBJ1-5	CASSLYRTRGPNQPQHF	TGTGCCAGCAGCTTGTATCGGACAAGGGGCCCTAATCAGCCCCAGCATTTT
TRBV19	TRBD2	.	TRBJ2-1	CASSMTSGSHNEQFF	TGTGCCAGTAGTATGACTAGCGGGAGCCACAATGAGCAGTTCTTC
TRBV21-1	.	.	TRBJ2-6	CASSKGIQDQSSGANVLTF	TGTGCCAGCAGCAAAGGGATACAGGACCAGAGCTCTGGGGCCAACGTCCTGACTTTC
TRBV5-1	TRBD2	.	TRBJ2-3	CASSLGTSGRAEDTQYF	TGCGCCAGCAGCCTCGGGACTAGCGGGAGGGCCGAGGATACGCAGTATTTT
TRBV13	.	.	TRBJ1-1	CASSLDRETEAFF	TGTGCCAGCAGCTTAGACAGGGAGACTGAAGCTTTCTTT
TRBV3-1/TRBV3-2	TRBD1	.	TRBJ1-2	CASSHVTGQDLYGYTF	TGTGCCAGCAGCCACGTTACCGGACAGGACCTCTATGGCTACACCTTC
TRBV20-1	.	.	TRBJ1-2	CSPTGSYGYTF	TGCAGTCCCACAGGGTCTTATGGCTACACCTTC
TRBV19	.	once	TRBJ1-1	CASSAVGTEKFEAFF	TGTGCCAGTAGCGCCGTTGGAACAGAGAAGTTTGAAGCTTTCTTT
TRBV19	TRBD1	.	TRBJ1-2	CASKNSPDRGRLYGYTF	TGTGCCAGTAAAAATTCGCCGGACAGGGGGCGTCTCTATGGCTACACCTTC
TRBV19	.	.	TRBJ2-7	CASSLPTRSYEQYF	TGTGCCAGTAGCCTCCCGACTAGAAGCTACGAGCAGTACTTC
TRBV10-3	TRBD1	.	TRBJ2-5	CAIRGDSGTQYF	TGTGCCATCAGGGGGGACAGCGGGACCCAGTACTTC
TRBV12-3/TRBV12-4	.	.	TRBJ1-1	CASSIQGTEAFF	TGTGCCAGCAGTATTCAGGGAACTGAAGCTTTCTTT
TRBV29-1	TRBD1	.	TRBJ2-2	CSVDRGNTGELFF	TGCAGCGTAGACAGGGGAAACACCGGGGAGCTGTTTTTT